This T cell receptor (beta chain) was documented in a study of spatial heterogeneity in lung cancer. On the study more broadly: The average count in raw reads for each unique TCR and UMI combination exceeded 8.5 appearances. Study-level findings and limits: Coverage of tumor T cells, by estimate, reached around 7.5% for alpha chains and less than 15% for beta chains. The study found that expanded intratumoral alpha and beta TCR counts tracked tumor mutation counts.

Time point given: sample taken at primary tumor resection. Samples were donated by 72 untreated early-stage non-small cell lung cancer patients. This clonotype was counted ten times or more. Its antigen is not known. TCRdb analysed the 5' RACE reads with MiXCR anew, one entry per CDR3 protein. The table lists roughly 12,000 distinct CDR3 sequences, about 15% of them singletons. V lost 4 bases, J lost 4 bases, and 6 bases stayed unmatched. This CDR3 has 15 amino acids. Germline CDR1 is SNHLY and CDR2 is FYNNEI. The clonotype comes from a male donor with early-stage non-small cell lung cancer. V usage is TRBV2 and J usage is TRBJ2-7; 11 bases are a match to TRBD2. The source material was lung tumor tissue, sampled at surgery. CDR3 protein: CASSGLAGGHYEQYF. The CDR3, as DNA: TGTGCCAGCAGTGGGCTAGCGGGGGGTCATTACGAGCAGTACTTC.